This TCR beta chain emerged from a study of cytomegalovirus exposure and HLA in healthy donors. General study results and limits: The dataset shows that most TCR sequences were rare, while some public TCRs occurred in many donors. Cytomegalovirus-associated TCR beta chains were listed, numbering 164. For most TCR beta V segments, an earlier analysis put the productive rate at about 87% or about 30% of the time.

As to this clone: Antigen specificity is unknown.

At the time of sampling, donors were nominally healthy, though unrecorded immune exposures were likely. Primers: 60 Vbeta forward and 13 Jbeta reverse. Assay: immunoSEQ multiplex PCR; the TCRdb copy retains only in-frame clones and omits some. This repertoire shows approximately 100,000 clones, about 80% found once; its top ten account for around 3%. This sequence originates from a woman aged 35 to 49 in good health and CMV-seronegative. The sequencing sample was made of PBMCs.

This CDR3 reads CSCTGTGPTDTQYF. The DNA of the CDR3 is TGCAGCTGTACCGGGACAGGCCCGACAGATACGCAGTATTTT. The V and J genes are TRBV29-1 and TRBJ2-3, with 8 bases matching TRBD1. CDR1 and CDR2 from the germline V gene are SQVTM and ANQGSEA. Germline trimming cut 8 bases from V and 3 bases from J; bases unmatched to any gene: 10. CDR3 length: 14 amino acids.